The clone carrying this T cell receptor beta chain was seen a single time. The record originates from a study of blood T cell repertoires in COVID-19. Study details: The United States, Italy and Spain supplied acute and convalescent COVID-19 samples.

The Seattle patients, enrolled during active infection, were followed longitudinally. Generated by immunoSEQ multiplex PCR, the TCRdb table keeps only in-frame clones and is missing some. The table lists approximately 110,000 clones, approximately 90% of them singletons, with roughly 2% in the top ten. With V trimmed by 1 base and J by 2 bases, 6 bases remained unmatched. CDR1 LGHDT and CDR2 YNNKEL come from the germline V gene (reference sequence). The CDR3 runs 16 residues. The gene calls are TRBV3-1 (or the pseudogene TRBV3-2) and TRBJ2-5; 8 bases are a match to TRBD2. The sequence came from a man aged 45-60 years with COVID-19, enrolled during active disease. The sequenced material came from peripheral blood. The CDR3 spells CASSQATGGGQETQYF. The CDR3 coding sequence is TGTGCCAGCAGCCAAGCAACGGGAGGGGGACAAGAGACCCAGTACTTC.